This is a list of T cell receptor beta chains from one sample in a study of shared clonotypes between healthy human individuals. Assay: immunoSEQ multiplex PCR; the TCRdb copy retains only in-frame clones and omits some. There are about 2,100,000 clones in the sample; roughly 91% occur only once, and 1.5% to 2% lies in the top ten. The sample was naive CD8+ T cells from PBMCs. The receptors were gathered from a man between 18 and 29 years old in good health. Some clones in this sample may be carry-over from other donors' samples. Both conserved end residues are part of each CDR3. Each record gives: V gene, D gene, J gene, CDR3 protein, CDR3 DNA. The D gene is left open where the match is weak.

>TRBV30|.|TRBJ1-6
CAWSVLGQLNSPLHF
TGTGCCTGGAGTGTACTGGGACAATTAAATTCACCCCTCCACTTT
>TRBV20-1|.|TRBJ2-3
CSLGDTQYF
TGCAGCTTAGGAGATACGCAGTATTTT
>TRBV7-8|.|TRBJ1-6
CASSRRGLRRNSPLHF
TGTGCCAGCAGCAGAAGGGGCCTTCGTAGGAATTCACCCCTCCACTTT
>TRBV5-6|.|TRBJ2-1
CASSLDRVSSYNEQFF
TGTGCCAGCAGCTTGGACAGAGTAAGCTCCTACAATGAGCAGTTCTTC
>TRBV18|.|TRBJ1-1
CASSPRMGGREEAFF
TGTGCCAGCTCACCGAGGATGGGGGGACGCGAGGAAGCTTTCTTT
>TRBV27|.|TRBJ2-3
CASSQWGAASTDTQYF
TGTGCCAGCAGCCAATGGGGAGCGGCTAGCACAGATACGCAGTATTTT
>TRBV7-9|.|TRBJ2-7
CASSLAQGASYEQYF
TGTGCCAGCAGCTTAGCGCAAGGGGCCTCCTACGAGCAGTACTTC
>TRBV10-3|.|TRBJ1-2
CAISGGRQNGGYGYTF
TGTGCCATCAGTGGCGGGCGTCAGAACGGTGGGTATGGCTACACCTTC
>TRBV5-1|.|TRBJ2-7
CASSPNRRPYEQYF
TGCGCCAGCAGCCCCAATCGGCGGCCATACGAGCAGTACTTC
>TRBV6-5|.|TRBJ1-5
CASRPRANSNQPQHF
TGTGCCAGCAGGCCCAGGGCTAATAGCAATCAGCCCCAGCATTTT
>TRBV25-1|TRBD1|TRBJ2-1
CASSPGGGEQFF
TGTGCCAGCAGTCCAGGGGGCGGTGAGCAGTTCTTC